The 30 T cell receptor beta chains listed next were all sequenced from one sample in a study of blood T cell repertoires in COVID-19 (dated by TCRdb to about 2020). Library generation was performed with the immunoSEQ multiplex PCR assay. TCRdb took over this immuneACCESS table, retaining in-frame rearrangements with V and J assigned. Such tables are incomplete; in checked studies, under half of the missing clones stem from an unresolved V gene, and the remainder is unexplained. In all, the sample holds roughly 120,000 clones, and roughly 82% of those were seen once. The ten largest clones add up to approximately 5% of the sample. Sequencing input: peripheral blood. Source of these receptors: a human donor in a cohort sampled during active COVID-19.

In DNA, the CDR3 is TGTGCCAGCACCGCTCGCACAGTAGTACCTAAAACCGGGGAGCTGTTTTTT. Translating gives CASTARTVVPKTGELFF. V and J are TRBV27 and TRBJ2-2; D remains unclear. Looked up from germline, CDR1 is MNHEY and CDR2 is SMNVEV (reference sequence). The CDR3 is made up of 17 amino acids. With 7 bases removed from V and 5 bases from J, the gap between germline ends came to 23 bases.

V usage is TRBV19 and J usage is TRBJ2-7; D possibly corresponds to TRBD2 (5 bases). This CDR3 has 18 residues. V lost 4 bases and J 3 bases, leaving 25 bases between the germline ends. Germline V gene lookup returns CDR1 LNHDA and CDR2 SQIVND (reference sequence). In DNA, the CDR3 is TGTGCCAGTAGTAACCCACGAGGACGGGCCGGACTCCACTACGAGCAGTACTTC. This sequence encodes CASSNPRGRAGLHYEQYF.

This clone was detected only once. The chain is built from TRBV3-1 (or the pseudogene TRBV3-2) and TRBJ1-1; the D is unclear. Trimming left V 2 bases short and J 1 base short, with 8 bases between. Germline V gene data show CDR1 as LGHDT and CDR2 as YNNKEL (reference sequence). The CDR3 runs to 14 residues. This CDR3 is CASSQSSPNTEAFF. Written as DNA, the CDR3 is TGTGCCAGCAGCCAATCTTCCCCGAACACTGAAGCTTTCTTT.

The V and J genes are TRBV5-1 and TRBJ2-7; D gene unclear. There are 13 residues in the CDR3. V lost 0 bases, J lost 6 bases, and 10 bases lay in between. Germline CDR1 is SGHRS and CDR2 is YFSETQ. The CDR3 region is CASSLAERSEQYF. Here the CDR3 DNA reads TGCGCCAGCAGCTTGGCCGAGAGGAGCGAGCAGTACTTC.

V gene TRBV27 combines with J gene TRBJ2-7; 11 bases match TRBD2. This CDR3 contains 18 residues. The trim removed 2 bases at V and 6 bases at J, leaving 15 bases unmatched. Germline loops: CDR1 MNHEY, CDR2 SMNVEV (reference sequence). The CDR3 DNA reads TGTGCCAGCAGTTTAGGAGGCTCCGGGACTAGCGGACCCACCGAGCAGTACTTC. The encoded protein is CASSLGGSGTSGPTEQYF.

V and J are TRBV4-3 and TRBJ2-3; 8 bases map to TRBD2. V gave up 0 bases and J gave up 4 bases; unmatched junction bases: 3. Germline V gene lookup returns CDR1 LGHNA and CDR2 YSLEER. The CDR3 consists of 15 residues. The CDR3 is CASSQEGTRSDTQYF. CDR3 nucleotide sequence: TGCGCCAGCAGCCAAGAGGGGACTAGATCAGATACGCAGTATTTT.

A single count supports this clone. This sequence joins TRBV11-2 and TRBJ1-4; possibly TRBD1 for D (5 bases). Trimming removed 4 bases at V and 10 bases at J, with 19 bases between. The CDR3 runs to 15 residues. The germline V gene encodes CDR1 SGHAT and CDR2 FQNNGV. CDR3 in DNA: TGTGCCAGCAGCTCTCCGGAGGGGACCCGCGGAAAACTGTTTTTT. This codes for CASSSPEGTRGKLFF.

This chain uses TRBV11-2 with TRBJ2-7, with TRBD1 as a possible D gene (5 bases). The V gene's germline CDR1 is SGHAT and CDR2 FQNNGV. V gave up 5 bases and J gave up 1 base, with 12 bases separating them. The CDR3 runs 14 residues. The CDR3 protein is CASSPWGGSYEQYF. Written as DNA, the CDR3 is TGTGCCAGCAGCCCATGGGGCGGATCCTACGAGCAGTACTTC.

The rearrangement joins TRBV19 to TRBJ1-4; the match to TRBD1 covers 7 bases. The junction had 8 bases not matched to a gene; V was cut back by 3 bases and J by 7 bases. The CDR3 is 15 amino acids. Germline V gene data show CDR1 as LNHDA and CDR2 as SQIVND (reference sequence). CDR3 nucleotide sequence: TGTGCCAGTAGTATCACAGGGGTTTTAAGTGAAAAACTGTTTTTT. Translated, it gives CASSITGVLSEKLFF.

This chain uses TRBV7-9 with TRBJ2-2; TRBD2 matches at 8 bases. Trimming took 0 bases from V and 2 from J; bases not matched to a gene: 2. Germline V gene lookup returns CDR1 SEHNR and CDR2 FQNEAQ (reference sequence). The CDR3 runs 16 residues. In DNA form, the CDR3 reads TGTGCCAGCAGCTTAGCGGGACTAGATAACACCGGGGAGCTGTTTTTT. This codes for CASSLAGLDNTGELFF.

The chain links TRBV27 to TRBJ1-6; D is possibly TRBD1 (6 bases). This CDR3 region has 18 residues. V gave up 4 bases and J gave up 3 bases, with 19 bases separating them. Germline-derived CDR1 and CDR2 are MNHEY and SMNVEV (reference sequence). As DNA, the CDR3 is TGTGCCAGCAGTTCCTCTACAAAGAGGGGGAGCTATAATTCACCCCTCCACTTT. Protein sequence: CASSSSTKRGSYNSPLHF.

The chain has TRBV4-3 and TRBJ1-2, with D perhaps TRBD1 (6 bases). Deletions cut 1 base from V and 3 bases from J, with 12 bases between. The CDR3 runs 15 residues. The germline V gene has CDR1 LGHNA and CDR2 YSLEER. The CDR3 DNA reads TGCGCCAGCAGCCAAGTGTGGGGGCGCGACTATGGCTACACCTTC. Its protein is CASSQVWGRDYGYTF.

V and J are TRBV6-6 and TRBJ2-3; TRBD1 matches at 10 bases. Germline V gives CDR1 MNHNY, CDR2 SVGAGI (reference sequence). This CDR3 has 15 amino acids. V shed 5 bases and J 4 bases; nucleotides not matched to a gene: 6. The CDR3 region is CASSNRDRGSDTQYF. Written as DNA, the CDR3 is TGTGCCAGCAGTAACCGGGACAGGGGATCAGATACGCAGTATTTT.

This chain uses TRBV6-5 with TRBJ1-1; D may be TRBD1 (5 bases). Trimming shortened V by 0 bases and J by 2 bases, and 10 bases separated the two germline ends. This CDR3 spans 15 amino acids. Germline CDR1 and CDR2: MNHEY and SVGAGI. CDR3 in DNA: TGTGCCAGCAGTTACTCCGGGGGGACCAACACTGAAGCTTTCTTT. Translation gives CASSYSGGTNTEAFF.

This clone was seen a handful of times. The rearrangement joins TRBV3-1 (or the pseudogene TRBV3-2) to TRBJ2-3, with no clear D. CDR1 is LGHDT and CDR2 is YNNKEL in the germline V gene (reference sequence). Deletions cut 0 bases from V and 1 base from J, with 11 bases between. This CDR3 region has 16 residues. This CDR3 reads CASSQDAGWGTDTQYF. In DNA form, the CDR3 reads TGTGCCAGCAGCCAAGACGCCGGGTGGGGCACAGATACGCAGTATTTT.

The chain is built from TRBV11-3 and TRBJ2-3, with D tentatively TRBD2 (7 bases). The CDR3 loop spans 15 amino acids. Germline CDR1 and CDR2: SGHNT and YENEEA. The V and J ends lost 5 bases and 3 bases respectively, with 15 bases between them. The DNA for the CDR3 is TGTGCCAGCAGCCGCACGGGGGGCCGAACAGATACGCAGTATTTT. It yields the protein CASSRTGGRTDTQYF.

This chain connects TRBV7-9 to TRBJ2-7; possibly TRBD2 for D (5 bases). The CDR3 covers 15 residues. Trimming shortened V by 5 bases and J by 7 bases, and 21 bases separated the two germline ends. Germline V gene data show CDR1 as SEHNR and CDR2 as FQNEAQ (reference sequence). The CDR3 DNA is TGTGCCAGCAGCCCAGCCCGCGACAACCCGGGAGAGCAGTACTTC. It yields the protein CASSPARDNPGEQYF.

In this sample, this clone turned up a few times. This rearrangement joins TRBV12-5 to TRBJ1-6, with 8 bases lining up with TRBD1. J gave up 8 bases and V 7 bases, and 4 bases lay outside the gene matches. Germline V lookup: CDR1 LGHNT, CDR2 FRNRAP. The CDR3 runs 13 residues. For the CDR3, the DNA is TGTGCTAGTGCAGGGGGCTCGGATTCACCCCTCCACTTT. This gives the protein CASAGGSDSPLHF.

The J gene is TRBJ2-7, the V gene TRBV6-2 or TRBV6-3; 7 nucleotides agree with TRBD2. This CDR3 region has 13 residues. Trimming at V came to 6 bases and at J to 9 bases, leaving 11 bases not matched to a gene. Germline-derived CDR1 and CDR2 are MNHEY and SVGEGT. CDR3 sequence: CASSTPLTSVQYF. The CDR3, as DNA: TGTGCCAGCAGCACCCCTCTCACTAGCGTGCAGTACTTC.

Here the CDR3 reads CASSLRAGGAFF. The DNA of the CDR3 is TGTGCCAGCAGCTTAAGGGCAGGGGGGGCTTTCTTT. The chain joins TRBV7-9 to TRBJ1-1, with TRBD1 identical over 7 bases. After removal of 2 bases from V and 11 bases from J, the junction contained 5 bases not matched to a gene. CDR1 and CDR2 from the germline V gene are SEHNR and FQNEAQ (reference sequence). This CDR3 is built from 12 residues.

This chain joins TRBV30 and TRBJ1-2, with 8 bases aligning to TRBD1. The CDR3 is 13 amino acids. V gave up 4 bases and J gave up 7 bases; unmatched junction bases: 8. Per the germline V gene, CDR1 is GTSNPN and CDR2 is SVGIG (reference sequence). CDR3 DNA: TGTGCCTGGACTAGACAGGGGAGTGGTGGCTACACCTTC. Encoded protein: CAWTRQGSGGYTF.

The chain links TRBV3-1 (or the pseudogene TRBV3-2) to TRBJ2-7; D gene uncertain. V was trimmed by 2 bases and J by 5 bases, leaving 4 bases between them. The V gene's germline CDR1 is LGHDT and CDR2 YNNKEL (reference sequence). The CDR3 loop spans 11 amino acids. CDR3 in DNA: TGTGCCAGCAGCCAACGAGACGAGCAGTACTTC. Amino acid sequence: CASSQRDEQYF.

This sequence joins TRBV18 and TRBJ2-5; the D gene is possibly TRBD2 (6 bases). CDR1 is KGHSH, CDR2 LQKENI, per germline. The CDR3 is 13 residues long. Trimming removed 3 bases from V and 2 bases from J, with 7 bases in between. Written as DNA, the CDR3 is TGTGCCAGCTCACCGGGGACTCAAGAGACCCAGTACTTC. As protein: CASSPGTQETQYF.

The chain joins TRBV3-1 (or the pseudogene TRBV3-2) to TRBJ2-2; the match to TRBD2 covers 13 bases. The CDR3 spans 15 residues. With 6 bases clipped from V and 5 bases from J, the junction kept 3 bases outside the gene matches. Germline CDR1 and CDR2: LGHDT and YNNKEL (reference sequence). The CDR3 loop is CASRLAGGGTGELFF. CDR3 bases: TGTGCCAGCAGACTAGCGGGAGGGGGAACCGGGGAGCTGTTTTTT.

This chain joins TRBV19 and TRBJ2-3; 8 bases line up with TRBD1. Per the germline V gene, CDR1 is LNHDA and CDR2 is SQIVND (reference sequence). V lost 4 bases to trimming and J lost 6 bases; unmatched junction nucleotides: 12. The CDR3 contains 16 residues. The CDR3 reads CASSTLFQGAGDTQYF. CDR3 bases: TGTGCCAGTAGTACGCTCTTCCAGGGGGCGGGCGATACGCAGTATTTT.

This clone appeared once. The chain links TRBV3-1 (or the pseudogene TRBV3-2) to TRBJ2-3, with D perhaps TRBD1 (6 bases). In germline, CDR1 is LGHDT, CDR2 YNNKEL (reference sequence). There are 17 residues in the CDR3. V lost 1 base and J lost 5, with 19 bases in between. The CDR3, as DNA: TGTGCCAGCAGCCAAGCAATCGGACAGCCAGTAGGAGATACGCAGTATTTT. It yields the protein CASSQAIGQPVGDTQYF.

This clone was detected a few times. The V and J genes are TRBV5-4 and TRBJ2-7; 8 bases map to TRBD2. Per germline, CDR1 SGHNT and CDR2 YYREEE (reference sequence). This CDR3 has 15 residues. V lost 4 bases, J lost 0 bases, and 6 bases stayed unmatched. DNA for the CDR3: TGTGCCAGCAGCCCGGGGGGGACTACCTCCTACGAGCAGTACTTC. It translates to CASSPGGTTSYEQYF.

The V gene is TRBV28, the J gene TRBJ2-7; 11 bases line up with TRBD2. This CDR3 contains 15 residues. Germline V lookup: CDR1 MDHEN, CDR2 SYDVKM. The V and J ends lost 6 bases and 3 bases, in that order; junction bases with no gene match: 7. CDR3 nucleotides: TGTGCCAGCAGACGAACTAGCGGGGGCCTCTACGAGCAGTACTTC. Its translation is CASRRTSGGLYEQYF.

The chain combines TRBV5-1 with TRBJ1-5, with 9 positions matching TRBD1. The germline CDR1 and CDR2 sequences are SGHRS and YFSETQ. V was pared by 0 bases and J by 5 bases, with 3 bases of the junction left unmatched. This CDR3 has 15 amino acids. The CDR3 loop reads CASSLGDRDHQPQHF. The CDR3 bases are TGCGCCAGCAGCTTGGGGGACAGGGATCATCAGCCCCAGCATTTT. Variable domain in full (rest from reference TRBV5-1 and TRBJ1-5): KAGVTQTPRYLIKTRGQQVTLSCSPISGHRSVSWYQQTPGQGLQFLFEYFSETQRNKGNFPGRFSGRQFSNSRSEMNVSTLELGDSALYLCASSLGDRDHQPQHFGDGTRLSIL.

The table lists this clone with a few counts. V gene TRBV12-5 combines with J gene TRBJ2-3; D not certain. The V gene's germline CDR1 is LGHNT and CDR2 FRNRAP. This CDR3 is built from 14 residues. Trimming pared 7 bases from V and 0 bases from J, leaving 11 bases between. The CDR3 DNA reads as TGTGCTAGTGCCCCACAGTATAGCACAGATACGCAGTATTTT. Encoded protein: CASAPQYSTDTQYF.